The rows below give T cell receptor beta chains drawn from one sample of a study of blood T cell repertoires in COVID-19. Data came from immunoSEQ multiplex PCR; TCRdb stores just in-frame clones and leaves some out. The sample consists of some 210,000 clones, over 80% of them appearing once. What was sequenced was PBMCs or T cells enriched from blood (not recorded which). These receptors originate from a young man with acute COVID-19. CDR3s include the opening cysteine and the closing phenylalanine or tryptophan. The D gene is left open where the match is weak. Only part of the rows carry a size: once, few, many, or a class if the clone is expanded.

V,D,size,J,CDR3,DNA
TRBV12-3/TRBV12-4,-,-,TRBJ1-1,CASSLRDFPEAFF,TGTGCCAGCAGTTTGAGGGACTTCCCAGAAGCTTTCTTT
TRBV28,TRBD2,-,TRBJ2-3,CASSYPLAGRGPDTQYF,TGTGCCAGCAGTTACCCCCTAGCGGGCAGGGGCCCAGATACGCAGTATTTT
TRBV19,TRBD1,-,TRBJ1-1,CASRTLDRMGTEAFF,TGTGCCAGTAGAACCCTGGACAGGATGGGAACTGAAGCTTTCTTT
TRBV6-1,-,medium-sized,TRBJ1-1,CASSEGAGSTEAFF,TGTGCCAGCAGTGAGGGGGCAGGGAGCACTGAAGCTTTCTTT
TRBV25-1,-,-,TRBJ2-7,CASFGVPYEQYF,TGTGCCAGCTTCGGGGTACCCTACGAGCAGTACTTC
TRBV5-4,TRBD2,-,TRBJ2-1,CASSLDGGRANEQFF,TGTGCCAGCAGCTTGGATGGTGGGAGGGCGAATGAGCAGTTCTTC
TRBV11-3,TRBD1,-,TRBJ2-2,CASSPGQLSNTGELFF,TGTGCCAGCAGCCCGGGACAGCTCTCGAACACCGGGGAGCTGTTTTTT
TRBV27,-,-,TRBJ2-7,CASSPYNGYEQYF,TGTGCCAGCAGTCCCTATAACGGCTACGAGCAGTACTTC
TRBV14,-,-,TRBJ2-5,CASSQDRWETQYF,TGTGCCAGCAGCCAAGACAGGTGGGAGACCCAGTACTTC
TRBV29-1,-,-,TRBJ2-7,CSVVLQGTYEQYF,TGCAGCGTTGTTTTGCAGGGGACCTACGAGCAGTACTTC
TRBV5-6,TRBD1,-,TRBJ1-3,CASSPWTGGNTIYF,TGTGCCAGCAGCCCCTGGACAGGGGGAAACACCATATATTTT
TRBV5-1,TRBD2,-,TRBJ2-2,CASSLASTSGRGSSGELFF,TGCGCCAGCAGCTTGGCGTCGACTAGCGGGAGGGGTTCGTCCGGGGAGCTGTTTTTT
TRBV11-2,-,-,TRBJ1-2,CASSAISGGLVGYTF,TGTGCCAGCAGCGCGATCTCAGGAGGGTTGGTTGGCTACACCTTC
TRBV5-1,-,-,TRBJ1-2,CASSTSAANYGYTF,TGCGCCAGCAGCACCTCAGCGGCTAACTATGGCTACACCTTC
TRBV6-4,TRBD2,-,TRBJ2-1,CASSQELAVTYNEQFF,TGTGCCAGCAGCCAAGAACTAGCGGTGACCTACAATGAGCAGTTCTTC
TRBV4-3,TRBD2,few,TRBJ2-1,CASSQDSNGRGYNEQFF,TGCGCCAGCAGCCAAGATTCGAACGGGAGGGGTTACAATGAGCAGTTCTTC
TRBV5-1,-,few,TRBJ1-1,CASSLPQGTEAFF,TGCGCCAGCAGCTTGCCTCAGGGCACTGAAGCTTTCTTT
TRBV13,-,-,TRBJ2-3,CASSTLARTDTQYF,TGTGCCAGCAGCACCCTAGCGCGCACAGATACGCAGTATTTT
TRBV7-2,TRBD1,-,TRBJ2-2,CASSLLRTGGGELFF,TGTGCCAGCAGCTTACTAAGGACAGGGGGCGGGGAGCTGTTTTTT
TRBV3-1/TRBV3-2,TRBD2,-,TRBJ2-5,CASSHLADQETQYF,TGTGCCAGCAGCCACCTAGCGGACCAAGAGACCCAGTACTTC
TRBV12-5,TRBD2,-,TRBJ2-7,CASGEREGLDEQYF,TGTGCTAGTGGTGAGCGGGAGGGCCTGGACGAGCAGTACTTC
TRBV7-8,TRBD1,-,TRBJ2-7,CASSLEGTGTYEQYF,TGTGCCAGCAGCTTAGAGGGGACAGGTACCTACGAGCAGTACTTC
TRBV2,-,-,TRBJ1-4,CASREEGEKLFF,TGTGCCAGCAGGGAGGAGGGGGAAAAACTGTTTTTT
TRBV6-6,-,-,TRBJ2-3,CASSYRRQGTDTQYF,TGTGCCAGCAGTTACCGAAGGCAGGGCACAGATACGCAGTATTTT
TRBV18,-,-,TRBJ1-1,CASSLRTDTNTEAFF,TGTGCCAGCTCACTCAGGACGGACACTAACACTGAAGCTTTCTTT
TRBV28,-,-,TRBJ2-7,CASATLSTSYEQYF,TGTGCCAGCGCAACCCTGTCCACTTCCTACGAGCAGTACTTC
TRBV10-2,-,-,TRBJ1-5,CASRDFDQPQHF,TGCGCCAGCAGAGACTTCGATCAGCCCCAGCATTTT
TRBV11-3,-,-,TRBJ2-1,CASSLDPSSVNEQFF,TGTGCCAGCAGCTTAGACCCCAGTAGCGTAAATGAGCAGTTCTTC
TRBV19,TRBD1,-,TRBJ1-1,CASSIDGTGVTEAFF,TGTGCCAGTAGTATAGATGGGACAGGGGTGACTGAAGCTTTCTTT
TRBV28,TRBD1,-,TRBJ1-2,CASSGEETGTYGYTF,TGTGCCAGCAGTGGGGAGGAGACAGGGACCTATGGCTACACCTTC